Each of the 28 T cell receptor beta chains below was sequenced from the same sample in a study of blood T cell repertoires in COVID-19. Profiled with immunoSEQ multiplex PCR; TCRdb holds only in-frame clones, not every one. The sample has approximately 67,000 clones; over 80% are singletons. Sequenced input: peripheral blood. The receptor source for this set is a man aged 50-59 years with active COVID-19.

The genes are TRBV9 and TRBJ1-2; 8 bases fit TRBD1. After removal of 3 bases from V and 6 bases from J, the junction contained 7 bases not matched to a gene. This CDR3 spans 14 amino acids. Germline-derived CDR1 and CDR2 are SGDLS and YYNGEE. The CDR3 nucleotides are TGTGCCAGCAGCGCCCTAGGACAGGGAGATGGCTACACCTTC. Translated, it gives CASSALGQGDGYTF.

This chain connects TRBV4-1 to TRBJ2-4; 8 bases agree with TRBD1. CDR1 MGHRA and CDR2 YSYEKL come from the germline V gene. This CDR3 spans 15 amino acids. J was trimmed by 6 bases and V by 3 bases; bases with no gene match: 7. This CDR3 is CASSHTVTGVNIQYF. CDR3 in DNA: TGCGCCAGCAGCCATACTGTGACAGGGGTAAACATTCAGTACTTC.

The genes are TRBV6-5 and TRBJ2-5; 8 bases line up with TRBD2. Germline CDR1 and CDR2: MNHEY and SVGAGI. The length of the CDR3 is 16 residues. With 2 bases clipped from V and 2 bases from J, the junction kept 7 bases outside the gene matches. In DNA form, the CDR3 reads TGTGCCAGCAGTTACATCGGCGGGAGGAGGCAAGAGACCCAGTACTTC. Amino acids: CASSYIGGRRQETQYF.

This rearrangement joins TRBV6-5 to TRBJ2-1; 8 bases line up with TRBD2. After removal of 6 bases from V and 2 bases from J, the junction contained 3 bases not matched to a gene. The germline V gene has CDR1 MNHEY and CDR2 SVGAGI. The CDR3 extends over 14 amino acids. The CDR3 DNA follows: TGTGCCAGCAGGCGGGGGGACGCCTACAATGAGCAGTTCTTC. Translated: CASRRGDAYNEQFF.

The rearrangement uses TRBV4-2 and TRBJ1-4, with D possibly being TRBD1 (6 bases). Looked up from germline, CDR1 is LGHNA and CDR2 is YNFKEQ. Trimming left V 4 bases short and J 5 bases short, with 14 bases between. This CDR3 comprises 15 residues. The CDR3 DNA reads as TGTGCCAGCAGCCCGAGGGGGAGTAGAAATGAAAAACTGTTTTTT. The encoded protein is CASSPRGSRNEKLFF.

This clone was observed a single time. The genes are TRBV5-1 and TRBJ2-3, with unresolved D. The V gene lost 4 bases and the J gene lost 2 bases, with 5 bases spanning the gap. Germline V gene data show CDR1 as SGHRS and CDR2 as YFSETQ. This CDR3 contains 12 residues. The CDR3 protein is CASSNITDTQYF. The CDR3, as DNA: TGCGCCAGCAGCAATATCACAGATACGCAGTATTTT.

This clone was seen a few times. The same CDR3 is also encoded by other DNA sequences in this sample. The chain links TRBV19 to TRBJ2-7, with 9 bases matching TRBD1. Germline CDR1 is LNHDA and CDR2 is SQIVND (reference sequence). The CDR3 extends over 14 amino acids. The junction had 2 bases not matched to a gene; V was cut back by 3 bases and J by 2 bases. The chain's CDR3 is CASSIGQGTYEQYF. The CDR3 coding sequence is TGTGCCAGTAGTATCGGACAGGGGACCTACGAGCAGTACTTC.

The rearrangement links TRBV4-1 to TRBJ2-1, with 14 positions matching TRBD2. The ends lost 0 bases at V and 9 bases at J; junction bases unmatched: 4. Germline V gene lookup returns CDR1 MGHRA and CDR2 YSYEKL. The CDR3 is 16 residues long. The DNA for the CDR3 is TGCGCCAGCAGCCAAGATCCGGGACTAGCGGGAGTTGAGCAGTTCTTC. It specifies CASSQDPGLAGVEQFF.

In its sample, this clone was seen a few times. V and J are TRBV5-4 and TRBJ2-3, with TRBD2 as a possible D gene (7 bases). Trimming stripped 0 bases from V and 2 bases from J, with 13 bases between. Germline V gene sequence: CDR1 SGHNT, CDR2 YYREEE (reference sequence). The CDR3 loop spans 16 amino acids. The CDR3, as DNA: TGTGCCAGCAGCTTGGGGCGGGGGCGTGACACAGATACGCAGTATTTT. This sequence encodes CASSLGRGRDTDTQYF. The whole variable domain, remainder taken from reference TRBV5-4 and TRBJ2-3, is ETGVTQSPTHLIKTRGQQVTLRCSSQSGHNTVSWYQQALGQGPQFIFQYYREEENGRGNFPPRFSGLQFPNYSSELNVNALELDDSALYLCASSLGRGRDTDTQYFGPGTRLTVL.

V and J are TRBV18 and TRBJ2-2; TRBD1 matches 9 bases. This CDR3 has 16 residues. Losses at the gene ends were 2 bases for V and 4 bases for J; bases not matched to a gene: 5. The V gene's germline CDR1 is KGHSH and CDR2 LQKENI. CDR3 loop: CASSPALDRGTGELFF. CDR3 DNA: TGTGCCAGCTCACCAGCCCTGGACAGGGGCACCGGGGAGCTGTTTTTT.

The rearrangement uses TRBV19 and TRBJ2-7; a possible D gene is TRBD2 (6 bases). The CDR3 has 15 amino acids. V lost 2 bases, J lost 3 bases, and 14 bases lay in between. Germline-derived CDR1 and CDR2 are LNHDA and SQIVND (reference sequence). CDR3 amino acids: CASSISTSRNYEQYF. CDR3 coding DNA: TGTGCCAGTAGTATATCCACTAGCAGAAACTACGAGCAGTACTTC.

The chain links TRBV7-2 to TRBJ2-1; 15 bases fit TRBD2. The CDR3 is 17 amino acids. J gave up 7 bases and V 3 bases, and 7 bases lay outside the gene matches. Germline-derived CDR1 and CDR2 are SGHTA and FQGNSA. As DNA, the CDR3 is TGTGCCAGCAGCTTTACCGGGACTAGCGGGAGGTATAATGAGCAGTTCTTC. This codes for CASSFTGTSGRYNEQFF. Complete variable domain (other parts from reference TRBV7-2 and TRBJ2-1): GAGVSQSPSNKVTEKGKDVELRCDPISGHTALYWYRQSLGQGLEFLIYFQGNSAPDKSGLPSDRFSAERTGGSVSTLTIQRTQQEDSAVYLCASSFTGTSGRYNEQFFGPGTRLTVL.

The chain is built from TRBV27 and TRBJ2-7; unclear D gene. There are 12 residues in the CDR3. Trimming removed 5 bases at V and 3 bases at J, with 8 bases between. The V gene's germline CDR1 is MNHEY and CDR2 SMNVEV (reference sequence). Here the CDR3 DNA reads TGTGCCAGCAGTCTCAACTTCTACGAGCAGTACTTC. Residues: CASSLNFYEQYF.

The rearrangement uses TRBV3-1 (or the pseudogene TRBV3-2) and TRBJ2-1, with TRBD1 as a possible D gene (5 bases). Germline-derived CDR1 and CDR2 are LGHDT and YNNKEL (reference sequence). The CDR3 covers 15 residues. V was shortened by 7 bases and J by 0 bases, with 13 bases between the two germline ends. The CDR3 spells CASTGYQGSYNEQFF. The CDR3 DNA sequence: TGTGCCAGCACCGGGTACCAGGGCTCCTACAATGAGCAGTTCTTC.

CDR3 loop: CASRHRDRGHISGANVLTF. In DNA, the CDR3 is TGTGCCAGCAGGCACCGGGACAGGGGACATATTTCTGGGGCCAACGTCCTGACTTTC. The chain has TRBV3-1 (or the pseudogene TRBV3-2) and TRBJ2-6; 10 nucleotides line up with TRBD1. The CDR3 totals 19 residues. Germline trimming cut 6 bases from V and 1 base from J; bases unmatched to any gene: 12. Germline loops: CDR1 LGHDT, CDR2 YNNKEL (reference sequence).

The rearrangement joins TRBV5-1 to TRBJ2-4; D is unclear. Trimming stripped 3 bases from V and 0 bases from J, with 4 bases between. This CDR3 spans 13 amino acids. Looked up from germline, CDR1 is SGHRS and CDR2 is YFSETQ. The CDR3 reads CASSSVAKNIQYF. In DNA, the CDR3 is TGCGCCAGCAGCTCAGTAGCCAAAAACATTCAGTACTTC.

The CDR3 DNA sequence: TGTGCCAGACTTGGCTATGGCTACACCTTC. Its translation: CARLGYGYTF. V gene TRBV28 combines with J gene TRBJ1-2; D gene ambiguous. Trimming shortened V by 9 bases and J by 4 bases, and 6 bases separated the two germline ends. The CDR3 loop spans 10 amino acids. The germline CDR1 and CDR2 sequences are MDHEN and SYDVKM.

This chain connects TRBV11-2 to TRBJ2-1; TRBD2 aligns across 9 bases. CDR3 length equals 15 residues. Per germline, CDR1 SGHAT and CDR2 FQNNGV. The junction had 6 bases not matched to a gene; V was cut back by 2 bases and J by 7 bases. This chain's CDR3 is CASSLNAGGPNEQFF. CDR3 coding DNA: TGTGCCAGCAGCTTAAATGCGGGGGGGCCGAATGAGCAGTTCTTC.

CDR3 sequence: CASSVEGTDTQYF. CDR3 sequence (DNA): TGTGCCAGCAGCGTAGAGGGGACAGATACGCAGTATTTT. V gene TRBV9 combines with J gene TRBJ2-3; a weak D match, TRBD1 (5 bases). The CDR3 spans 13 residues. V gave up 0 bases and J gave up 3 bases, with 5 bases separating them. Germline CDR1 is SGDLS and CDR2 is YYNGEE.

The chain links TRBV6-5 to TRBJ1-1, with 7 bases that match TRBD1. This CDR3 has 15 residues. The germline gives CDR1 MNHEY, CDR2 SVGAGI. V gave up 5 bases and J gave up 0 bases; unmatched junction bases: 6. Here the CDR3 reads CASSPGGHMNTEAFF. Written as DNA, the CDR3 is TGTGCCAGCAGTCCAGGGGGACATATGAACACTGAAGCTTTCTTT.

The chain couples TRBV9 to TRBJ1-3; 9 bases fit TRBD1. The CDR3 loop spans 18 amino acids. In germline, CDR1 is SGDLS, CDR2 YYNGEE. V lost 0 bases, J lost 4 bases, and 11 bases stayed unmatched. CDR3 in DNA: TGTGCCAGCAGCGTAGCCTCGGGACAGGGAGAGGCCGGAAACACCATATATTTT. It codes for CASSVASGQGEAGNTIYF.

The chain has TRBV19 and TRBJ2-7; weak D call: TRBD1 (5 bases). The germline V and J ends were trimmed by 1 base and 1 base, with 11 bases remaining between them. Germline-derived CDR1 and CDR2 are LNHDA and SQIVND (reference sequence). There are 15 residues in the CDR3. Written as DNA, the CDR3 is TGTGCCAGTAGTATAGCTAACAGGATTTCCTACGAGCAGTACTTC. Amino acids: CASSIANRISYEQYF.

This clone was picked up one time. The chain couples TRBV5-1 to TRBJ2-3; TRBD1 agrees at 8 bases. The ends lost 4 bases at V and 1 base at J; junction bases unmatched: 8. Germline V gene lookup returns CDR1 SGHRS and CDR2 YFSETQ. The CDR3 spans 16 residues. This CDR3 reads CASSDTAGQGTDTQYF. CDR3 sequence (DNA): TGCGCCAGCAGCGACACGGCGGGACAGGGCACAGATACGCAGTATTTT.

This chain connects TRBV7-2 to TRBJ2-7; 11 bases map to TRBD2. From germline, CDR1 is SGHTA and CDR2 FQGNSA. This CDR3 spans 15 amino acids. The V segment lost 0 bases and the J segment 8 bases; nucleotides outside the gene matches: 6. The CDR3 bases are TGTGCCAGCAGCTTAGCTCTAGCGGGAGGCATCAAGCAGTACTTC. It translates to CASSLALAGGIKQYF.

The genes are TRBV4-1 and TRBJ2-7; possibly TRBD2 for D (6 bases). In germline, CDR1 is MGHRA, CDR2 YSYEKL. The CDR3 length is 14 residues. V lost 1 base and J 2 bases, leaving 9 bases between the germline ends. DNA for the CDR3: TGCGCCAGCAGCCAAGTAGCGGTAACCTACGAGCAGTACTTC. Protein: CASSQVAVTYEQYF.

The V and J genes are TRBV5-4 and TRBJ2-7, with D perhaps matching TRBD1 (6 bases). The ends were cut back, 3 bases at V and 6 bases at J, with 10 bases in the middle. The germline V gene encodes CDR1 SGHNT and CDR2 YYREEE (reference sequence). This CDR3 has 12 residues. For the CDR3, the DNA is TGTGCCAGCAGCTCGACAGGCGCCGAGCAGTACTTC. It codes for CASSSTGAEQYF.

V and J are TRBV19 and TRBJ2-5, with D hard to call. The CDR3 runs 15 residues. The ends were cut back, 6 bases at V and 3 bases at J, with 17 bases in the middle. Germline lookup yields CDR1 LNHDA and CDR2 SQIVND (reference sequence). Here the CDR3 DNA reads TGTGCCAGTAGCCCTGCGACCGGAGCGAAAGAGACCCAGTACTTC. Translating gives CASSPATGAKETQYF.

The chain recombines TRBV18 with TRBJ2-5, with 8 bases that match TRBD2. V lost 3 bases, J lost 5 bases, and 14 bases stayed unmatched. CDR3 size: 17 residues. CDR1 and CDR2 from the germline V gene are KGHSH and LQKENI. CDR3 sequence (DNA): TGTGCCAGCTCACCCTGGACTAGCCGGACGCGTGGGGAGACCCAGTACTTC. Protein: CASSPWTSRTRGETQYF. The full variable domain, rest sourced from reference TRBV18 and TRBJ2-5, is NAGVMQNPRHLVRRRGQEARLRCSPMKGHSHVYWYRQLPEEGLKFMVYLQKENIIDESGMPKERFSAEFPKEGPSILRIQQVVRGDSAAYFCASSPWTSRTRGETQYFGPGTRLLVL.